The T cell receptor beta chain under discussion was sequenced for a study of T cells in women clearing cervical HPV infection (dated by TCRdb to the late 2010s). Study-wide context: The cases were roughly 25 women with histologically confirmed HPV16-related CIN3 or worse, and 2 of these cases were invasive cancers. Controls were more than 20 women whose single incident HPV16 infection cleared within 12 months without precancer or cancer developing. Case blood was taken at the visit when the lesion was first identified, whereas control blood was taken when infection was no longer detected. Among cases, blood sampling came a median of approximately 150 days after lesion detection, with an interquartile range of about 85 to 230 days. HLA typing was available for only a few women, so HLA type could not be excluded as a confounder. The exploratory proof-of-principle case-control study was nested within the Guanacaste HPV Natural History Study in Costa Rica and compared TCR repertoires across cervical HPV16 outcomes. Cases and controls were matched on age within five years and on year of sample collection. Cases had a median age of about 35 years and controls had a median age of about 41, with no significant differences in baseline characteristics. In the parent cohort, some 10,000 women aged 18 or older were enrolled in Guanacaste, Costa Rica, during about 1992 to 1995 and were followed for six to seven years. Five blinded duplicates per group were added as quality controls, giving some 60 samples: approximately 50 participants and roughly ten replicates.

The CDR3 numbers 16 residues from cysteine through phenylalanine. Of the CDR3's DNA, 39 bases were read; they are in frame from base 1. From a lookup of the germline V gene (reference sequence), CDR1 and CDR2 are LNHDA and SQIVND. Results and caveats for the whole study, not just this receptor: Because the number of T cells per sample was unknown, the richness differences could reflect varying T-cell content rather than repertoire biology. By combining richness with V gene abundances, random forest classifiers separated cases from controls with an estimated AUC of around 0.8. TRBV6-7 relative abundance was lower in cases than in controls (roughly 0.11% versus 0.16%; Bonferroni P = 0.0008). Because of the cross-sectional design, the study could not determine whether the associations came before infection or resulted from infection, and neither effector/memory subsets nor HPV-specific T cells were isolated. TCR repertoire richness was significantly higher in CIN3+ cases than in controls across sequencing depths, while evenness did not differ.

Using the immunoSEQ assay, multiplex PCR amplified TCR beta CDR3 regions from an average of about 1,300 ng of genomic DNA per sample. The assay corrected primer bias using a complete synthetic TCR repertoire to establish an amplification baseline. The amplicons were sequenced on the Illumina platform. From the authors' description of their analysis: Error correction of the sequences involved clustering with frequency ratios plus a modified nearest-neighbor algorithm, after which the sequences were analyzed in the immunoSEQ Analyzer using IMGT gene definitions. At each rarefaction depth, TCR richness and evenness were averaged over 20 rarefaction repeats, and samples with fewer sequences than the depth were excluded. Wilcoxon rank sum tests with FDR correction were used to compare relative abundances of V, D and J genes between the groups. Blinded duplicates gave an intraclass correlation of 95.6% for TCR richness and an average of 76.4% across under 75 gene segments. The clones in this table, taken by TCRdb from immuneACCESS, are in-frame only. Not every clone is retained; where verified, under half of the shortfall comes from an unresolved V gene, and the cause of the rest is unknown. The DNA gave D and trimming, while V, J and clone size come from that table. This sample's records show some 33,000 clones. Approximately 8.3% of the sample goes to the ten largest clones.

Worth noting for this clone: Its antigen is still unknown. The read finishes 3 residues shy of the CDR3 end, and the germline J gene is used to complete it.

Every participant had a single incident cervical HPV16 infection, and women with prevalent HPV16 infections were excluded. Cervical HPV DNA was detected with MY09/MY11 PCR, and genotyping was done by dot-blot hybridization. Fifteen mL of heparinized blood was centrifuged, after which the buffy coat was aliquoted, frozen at -30 degrees C, and then stored at -80 degrees C. Genomic DNA was extracted from buffy coat specimens using QIAGEN kits. Recombination joined TRBV19 with TRBJ1-4; TRBD1 is a possible D gene, resting on 5 matching bases. Sequenced sample: blood buffy coat. This sequence originates from a woman aged 18 to 75 with a cervical HPV16 infection that either progressed to CIN3+ or cleared (not recorded which). CDR3 sequence: CASSKQYFSGANVLFF. The covered CDR3 bases are TGTGCCAGTAGTAAACAGTACTTCTCTGGGGCCAACGTA. Here the CDR3 is joined to the reference TRBV19 and TRBJ1-4 genes, and the full variable domain is: DGGITQSPKYLFRKEGQNVTLSCEQNLNHDAMYWYRQDPGQGLRLIYYSQIVNDFQKGDIAEGYSVSREKKESFPLTVTSAQKNPTAFYLCASSKQYFSGANVLFFGSGTQLSVL.